This TCR beta chain derives from a study of blood T cell repertoires in COVID-19. The CDR3 length is 16 residues. Trimming took 5 bases from V and 1 from J; bases not matched to a gene: 4. In germline, CDR1 is LNHDA, CDR2 SQIVND (reference sequence). The table came from immunoSEQ multiplex PCR; TCRdb's copy has only in-frame clones and leaves some out. The sample includes about 270,000 clones, around 90% of them seen just once. Participants came from fewer than 25 US areas, aged about 18 to 89 years. The chain couples TRBV19 to TRBJ1-4; 10 nucleotides agree with TRBD1. The sample consisted of PBMCs or T cells enriched from blood (not recorded which). The receptor was derived from a woman aged 40 to 49 with acute COVID-19. The CDR3 protein is CASSPGTGVTNEKLFF. In nucleotides, the CDR3 is TGTGCCAGTAGTCCAGGGACAGGGGTAACTAATGAAAAACTGTTTTTT. The full variable domain, its missing parts supplied by reference TRBV19 and TRBJ1-4, is DGGITQSPKYLFRKEGQNVTLSCEQNLNHDAMYWYRQDPGQGLRLIYYSQIVNDFQKGDIAEGYSVSREKKESFPLTVTSAQKNPTAFYLCASSPGTGVTNEKLFFGSGTQLSVL.